This passage covers 12 T cell receptor beta chains from one sample sequenced in a study of Ad26.COV2.S vaccination and SARS-CoV-2 variants. The table came from immunoSEQ multiplex PCR; TCRdb's copy has only in-frame clones and leaves some out. The data contain 350,000 to 500,000 clones, 90% of them singletons. Regarding treatment: some 20 received Ad26.COV2.S at low or high dose, single or two shots; 5 received placebo; per-sample allocation not given. Day 63 after the first injection of vaccine or placebo was the sampling time. The material was peripheral blood, obtained in a trial of Ad26.COV2.S vaccine versus placebo. The source of these receptors is a person aged 18-60 years who received the Ad26.COV2.S COVID-19 vaccine or a placebo.

This chain uses TRBV11-1 with TRBJ2-7, with a weak D call TRBD1 (6 bases). V lost 5 bases to trimming and J lost 1 base, with 9 bases between them. Germline V gene lookup returns CDR1 SGHAT and CDR2 FQDESV (reference sequence). The length of the CDR3 is 13 residues. The CDR3 here is CASSPDRSYEQYF. The CDR3 DNA reads TGTGCCAGCAGCCCCGACAGGTCCTACGAGCAGTACTTC.

V gene TRBV28 combines with J gene TRBJ2-3; D perhaps matches TRBD2 (6 bases). The CDR3 is 15 residues long. V lost 2 bases, J lost 3 bases, and 12 bases lay in between. Per the germline V gene, CDR1 is MDHEN and CDR2 is SYDVKM. CDR3 protein: CASSLRRAGTDTQYF. Written as DNA, the CDR3 is TGTGCCAGCAGTTTAAGGAGGGCCGGGACAGATACGCAGTATTTT.

The chain recombines TRBV19 with TRBJ1-5; D uncertain. This CDR3 has 13 residues. The germline V and J ends were trimmed by 3 bases and 4 bases, with 7 bases remaining between them. From germline, CDR1 is LNHDA and CDR2 SQIVND (reference sequence). The CDR3 coding sequence is TGTGCCAGTAGTATGGGCGGTAATCAGCCCCAGCATTTT. Amino acid sequence: CASSMGGNQPQHF. Full variable domain (remainder filled in from reference TRBV19 and TRBJ1-5): DGGITQSPKYLFRKEGQNVTLSCEQNLNHDAMYWYRQDPGQGLRLIYYSQIVNDFQKGDIAEGYSVSREKKESFPLTVTSAQKNPTAFYLCASSMGGNQPQHFGDGTRLSIL.

This clone was recorded a few times. The chain has TRBV7-9 and TRBJ2-1, with no clear D. The V end was cut by 5 bases, the J end by 6 bases, with 8 bases between. Germline V gene sequence: CDR1 SEHNR, CDR2 FQNEAQ (reference sequence). This CDR3 comprises 12 residues. The CDR3 loop reads CASSRGSNEQFF. The DNA of the CDR3 is TGTGCCAGCAGCCGAGGAAGCAATGAGCAGTTCTTC.

This rearrangement joins TRBV6-5 to TRBJ1-1; the D gene is possibly TRBD1 (6 bases). V lost 1 base to trimming and J lost 4 bases, with 7 bases between them. The length of the CDR3 is 13 residues. Germline-derived CDR1 and CDR2 are MNHEY and SVGAGI. CDR3 protein: CASSYLQGTEAFF. The CDR3 nucleotides read TGTGCCAGCAGTTACTTACAGGGCACTGAAGCTTTCTTT.

The rearrangement uses TRBV19 and TRBJ2-4; TRBD2 might be the D (6 bases). V shed 6 bases and J shed 0 bases, with 12 bases lying between them. Per germline, CDR1 LNHDA and CDR2 SQIVND (reference sequence). This CDR3 has 15 amino acids. The CDR3 coding sequence is TGTGCCAGTAGCCCGGGACTCCTAGCCAAAAACATTCAGTACTTC. Protein: CASSPGLLAKNIQYF.

V gene TRBV2 combines with J gene TRBJ2-3; the match to TRBD1 covers 8 bases. Trimming at V came to 6 bases and at J to 2 bases, leaving 16 bases not matched to a gene. This CDR3 has 18 residues. Germline V gives CDR1 SNHLY, CDR2 FYNNEI. CDR3 in DNA: TGTGCCAGCAGGGACCCGACAGGGGCGATCTTCGACACAGATACGCAGTATTTT. Its translation is CASRDPTGAIFDTDTQYF. Based on the CDR3 plus reference TRBV2 and TRBJ2-3, the full variable domain is EPEVTQTPSHQVTQMGQEVILRCVPISNHLYFYWYRQILGQKVEFLVSFYNNEISEKSEIFDDQFSVERPDGSNFTLKIRSTKLEDSAMYFCASRDPTGAIFDTDTQYFGPGTRLTVL.

The V and J genes are TRBV21-1 and TRBJ2-1; no check of the table's D call, TRBD2, against the DNA was made. TRBV21-1 is recorded as a pseudogene. This CDR3 has 19 residues. CDR3 region: CASSNSGRDTLSSYNEQFF. The CDR3 nucleotides read TGTGCCAGCAGCAACTCGGGGCGGGATACTCTAAGCTCCTACAATGAGCAGTTCTTC.

V and J are TRBV28 and TRBJ2-7; D perhaps matches TRBD1 (6 bases). The CDR3 contains 12 residues. CDR1 and CDR2 from the germline V gene are MDHEN and SYDVKM. The germline V and J ends were trimmed by 8 bases and 5 bases, with 13 bases remaining between them. The CDR3 region has the DNA TGTGCCAGCGCAACAGGGAGAAACGAGCAGTACTTC. Its translation is CASATGRNEQYF.

The chain employs TRBV28 and TRBJ2-7, with 7 positions matching TRBD1. Germline trimming cut 4 bases from V and 4 bases from J; bases unmatched to any gene: 7. Germline V CDR1 and CDR2: MDHEN, SYDVKM. The CDR3 loop spans 14 amino acids. The CDR3: CASSSPGQLYEQYF. The CDR3 DNA is TGTGCCAGCAGTTCGCCGGGACAGTTGTACGAGCAGTACTTC.

The rearrangement joins TRBV5-5 to TRBJ2-5, with 10 bases lining up with TRBD1. The V and J ends lost 2 bases and 5 bases, in that order; junction bases with no gene match: 6. The CDR3 spans 15 residues. CDR1 is SGHKS, CDR2 YYEKEE, per germline (reference sequence). This CDR3 is CASSFPGQGVETQYF. CDR3 DNA: TGTGCCAGCAGCTTCCCCGGACAGGGGGTCGAGACCCAGTACTTC.

The rearrangement uses TRBV5-1 and TRBJ1-6; 8 bases fit TRBD1. This CDR3 has 15 residues. The V segment lost 0 bases and the J segment 8 bases; nucleotides outside the gene matches: 4. CDR1 and CDR2 (germline): SGHRS, YFSETQ. The CDR3 nucleotides are TGCGCCAGCAGCTTGGAAGGACAGGGCGATTCACCCCTCCACTTT. The encoded protein is CASSLEGQGDSPLHF.